Below, one TCR beta chain is given with its context. The data were produced by immunoSEQ multiplex PCR, yet TCRdb's version contains in-frame clones alone and is incomplete. This table holds 65,000 to 85,000 clones, about 98% found once. V shed 2 bases and J shed 3 bases, with 14 bases lying between them. Germline values: CDR1 MNHNY, CDR2 SVGAGI (reference sequence). CDR3 length: 15 residues. This sample stems from a study of technical replicates of blood from four donors. The sample comprised T cells isolated from PBMCs. The receptor comes from a human donor in good health. The rearrangement uses TRBV6-6 and TRBJ2-7; tentatively, D is TRBD2 (5 bases). CDR3 coding DNA: TGTGCCAGCAGTTACCTGCTCGGACGGGGCTACGAGCAGTACTTC. Translating gives CASSYLLGRGYEQYF.